Below, 27 T cell receptor beta chains from the same sample are listed, as sequenced in a study of T cell repertoires in aging, cancer and after chemotherapy. Multiplex touch-down PCR with TRB-A/B primers amplified rearranged V-D-J TRB sequences. One entry per CDR3 protein, called by TCRdb with MiXCR from the multiplex PCR reads. Of about 2,000 distinct CDR3 sequences listed, roughly a third were seen once; the top ten hold 15% to 20%. The template was genomic DNA from peripheral blood, not RNA. Sequencing input: blood. The receptors derive from a human donor with a solid tumor.

The sample holds a few counts of this clonotype. The genes are TRBV12-3 or TRBV12-4 and TRBJ2-4; D is unclear. V was cut by 6 bases and J by 3 bases, with 15 bases left in between. This CDR3 contains 15 residues. CDR3: CASRRTSRDKNIQYF. The CDR3 DNA reads TGTGCCAGCAGGAGGACCTCAAGGGACAAAAACATTCAGTACTTC.

This clonotype was counted between two and nine times. The chain combines TRBV7-2 with TRBJ2-5, with D tentatively TRBD1 or TRBD2 (6 bases each). The CDR3 sequence is 14 residues long. The ends were cut back, 2 bases at V and 5 bases at J, with 12 bases in the middle. The germline gives CDR1 SGHTA, CDR2 FQGNSA. CDR3 loop: CASSLPGARETQYF. In nucleotides, the CDR3 is TGTGCCAGCAGCTTACCGGGGGCGCGTGAGACCCAGTACTTC. The complete variable domain, with remaining parts taken from reference TRBV7-2 and TRBJ2-5, reads GAGVSQSPSNKVTEKGKDVELRCDPISGHTALYWYRQSLGQGLEFLIYFQGNSAPDKSGLPSDRFSAERTGGSVSTLTIQRTQQEDSAVYLCASSLPGARETQYFGPGTRLLVL.

This clonotype was detected a few times. The CDR3 nucleotides are TGTGCCAGTAGCAATCAGCCCCAGCATTTT. It specifies CASSNQPQHF. The rearrangement joins TRBV19 to TRBJ1-5; D not resolved. The CDR3 contains 10 residues. V was trimmed by 6 bases and J by 3 bases, leaving 0 bases between them. Germline V gene sequence: CDR1 LNHDA, CDR2 SQIVND (reference sequence).

The chain combines TRBV15 with TRBJ2-3; D is perhaps TRBD1 (8 bases). Germline loops: CDR1 LNHNV, CDR2 YYDKDF (reference sequence). V lost 8 bases to trimming and J lost 1 base, with 16 bases between them. The CDR3 has 15 residues. The DNA of the CDR3 is TGTGCCACCCTTAACAGGGGGAGGGGCACAGATACGCAGTATTTT. Translation gives CATLNRGRGTDTQYF.

This clonotype has just a few counts. V and J are TRBV6-2 or TRBV6-3 and TRBJ1-1; D is ambiguous. Trimming removed 6 bases at V and 2 bases at J, with 19 bases between. Germline loops: CDR1 MNHEY, CDR2 SVGEGT. CDR3 length: 16 residues. The CDR3, as DNA: TGTGCCAGCAGGATAGGACGGCCTCTATACAACACTGAAGCTTTCTTT. It yields the protein CASRIGRPLYNTEAFF.

The rearrangement uses TRBV20-1 and TRBJ1-6, with a possible D match to TRBD1 (5 bases). Germline V gene data show CDR1 as DFQATT and CDR2 as SNEGSKA (reference sequence). Trimming stripped 0 bases from V and 5 bases from J, with 11 bases between. The CDR3 runs 15 residues. The CDR3 region is CSARDLQGDNSPLHF. CDR3 DNA sequence: TGCAGTGCTAGAGATCTTCAGGGCGATAATTCACCCCTCCACTTT.

V gene TRBV5-1 combines with J gene TRBJ1-2, with 7 bases lining up with TRBD1. CDR1 is SGHRS, CDR2 YFSETQ, per germline. CDR3 length equals 15 residues. V shed 4 bases and J 8 bases; nucleotides not matched to a gene: 14. The CDR3 DNA reads TGCGCCAGCAGCAACGACCGGACAGGCGAGGGGGGCTACACCTTC. The encoded protein is CASSNDRTGEGGYTF.

The chain has TRBV5-5 and TRBJ2-7; 10 bases map to TRBD2. This CDR3 has 15 amino acids. The trim removed 4 bases at V and 4 bases at J, leaving 8 bases unmatched. Germline V CDR1 and CDR2: SGHKS, YYEKEE (reference sequence). The CDR3 protein is CASSLSGGATYEQYV. The CDR3 nucleotides read TGTGCCAGCAGCCTCAGCGGGGGGGCCACTTACGAGCAGTACGTC.

This CDR3 reads CASRAQGARGEQYF. Written as DNA, the CDR3 is TGTGCCAGCAGGGCGCAGGGCGCTAGGGGCGAGCAGTACTTC. This chain links TRBV13 with TRBJ2-7, with D tentatively TRBD1 (5 bases). Trimming left V 6 bases short and J 6 bases short, with 18 bases between. The CDR3 extends over 14 amino acids. Germline-derived CDR1 and CDR2 are PRHDT and FYEKMQ (reference sequence).

CDR3 coding DNA: TGTGCCAGCAGTGAAGTTTGGCAGGGGCATGGATATGGCTACACCTTC. It translates to CASSEVWQGHGYGYTF. V gene TRBV6-1 combines with J gene TRBJ1-2, with D perhaps TRBD1 (6 bases). Germline assignment: CDR1 MNHNS and CDR2 SASEGT. The V end lost 1 base, the J end lost 5 bases, and 17 bases lay between the germline ends. This CDR3 has 16 residues.

This clonotype was counted between two and nine times. The gene calls are TRBV7-3 and TRBJ2-1; D not resolved. V was cut by 1 base and J by 7 bases, with 8 bases left in between. Germline V gives CDR1 SGHTA, CDR2 FQGTGA. The CDR3 is 13 residues long. CDR3 sequence: CASSLNWANEQFF. CDR3 nucleotides: TGTGCCAGCAGCTTAAATTGGGCGAATGAGCAGTTCTTC.

This clonotype was picked up one time. This chain connects TRBV7-6 to TRBJ2-5; perhaps TRBD1 as D (6 bases). This CDR3 is 15 amino acids long. The ends were cut back, 9 bases at V and 1 base at J, with 18 bases in the middle. Germline CDR1 and CDR2: SGHVS and FNYEAQ. The CDR3 loop reads CARSQRGTSQETQYF. The CDR3 nucleotides read TGTGCCAGAAGCCAAAGGGGGACAAGCCAAGAGACCCAGTACTTC.

This clonotype has more than one count but fewer than ten. The chain has TRBV30 and TRBJ1-5; D is undetermined. Trimming took 1 base from V and 0 from J, leaving 10 bases between them. The CDR3 is 15 residues long. CDR1 and CDR2 from the germline V gene are GTSNPN and SVGIG (reference sequence). Here the CDR3 reads CAWSDTWSSNQPQHF. CDR3 in DNA: TGTGCCTGGAGTGATACATGGTCTAGCAATCAGCCCCAGCATTTT.

Points on this clonotype: One junction end disagrees with the germline gene, perhaps due to a read error. The V and J genes are TRBV10-1 and TRBJ2-5; 8 nucleotides match TRBD1. This CDR3 has 14 residues. Germline assignment: CDR1 WNHNN and CDR2 SYGVQD (reference sequence). CDR3 DNA: TGTGCCAGCAGTTTAGACAGGGGCAAAGAGACCCAGTACTTC. It yields the protein CASSLDRGKETQYF.

This CDR3 reads CASSLRTNTEAFF. CDR3 bases: TGTGCCAGCAGCTTACGCACGAACACTGAAGCTTTCTTT. The chain combines TRBV7-6 with TRBJ1-1; D is unclear. CDR3 length equals 13 residues. The germline V gene has CDR1 SGHVS and CDR2 FNYEAQ. Trimming took off 2 bases at V and 1 base at J, with 5 bases between the two ends.

Written as DNA, the CDR3 is TGTGCCAGTAGTTTCGGGGGGGAGACCCAGTACTTC. Its protein is CASSFGGETQYF. The rearrangement links TRBV19 to TRBJ2-5; 7 bases map to TRBD2. J gave up 5 bases and V 5 bases, and 2 bases lay outside the gene matches. This CDR3 is built from 12 residues. CDR1 is LNHDA and CDR2 is SQIVND in the germline V gene (reference sequence).

The rearrangement joins TRBV5-6 to TRBJ1-2, with TRBD1 matching 8 bases. The CDR3 contains 17 residues. V shed 1 base, J shed 0 bases, and the junction held 8 bases outside the gene matches. The germline V gene encodes CDR1 SGHDT and CDR2 YYEEEE. The CDR3 protein is CASSLNDRGTPNYGYTF. The CDR3 DNA follows: TGTGCCAGCAGCTTGAATGACAGGGGCACCCCTAACTATGGCTACACCTTC.

This rearrangement joins TRBV12-3 or TRBV12-4 to TRBJ2-2; possibly TRBD1 for D (5 bases). CDR3 size: 14 residues. V was trimmed by 6 bases and J by 5 bases, leaving 13 bases between them. CDR3 in amino acids: CASRRQGWTGELFF. CDR3 nucleotide sequence: TGTGCCAGCAGGCGCCAGGGTTGGACCGGGGAGCTGTTTTTT.

The chain employs TRBV24-1 and TRBJ1-2, with 7 bases aligning to TRBD1. J lost 8 bases, V lost 9 bases, and 8 bases had no gene match. The CDR3 runs to 12 residues. Germline CDR1 reads KGHDR; CDR2 reads SFDVKD. The CDR3 loop is CATQEGAGGYTF. The CDR3 DNA reads TGTGCCACCCAGGAGGGGGCAGGGGGCTACACCTTC.

The rearrangement joins TRBV5-1 to TRBJ1-1; D uncertain. Deletions cut 0 bases from V and 1 base from J, with 7 bases between. Looked up from germline, CDR1 is SGHRS and CDR2 is YFSETQ. The CDR3 runs 14 residues. The chain's CDR3 is CASSLAKRNTEAFF. The DNA of the CDR3 is TGCGCCAGCAGCTTGGCCAAGAGGAACACTGAAGCTTTCTTT.

This clonotype has more than one count but fewer than ten. The gene calls are TRBV7-6 and TRBJ2-5; D is perhaps TRBD1 or TRBD2 (5 bases each). CDR1 and CDR2 (germline): SGHVS, FNYEAQ. The V end lost 4 bases, the J end lost 8 bases, and 11 bases lay between the germline ends. The CDR3 consists of 12 residues. CDR3 bases: TGTGCCAGCAGCTCGGGACCGCAAACCCAGTACTTC. This encodes CASSSGPQTQYF.

V and J are TRBV20-1 and TRBJ1-2; TRBD1 is a possible D gene (5 bases). V was clipped by 0 bases and J by 8 bases, with 25 bases between them. The CDR3 has 17 amino acids. Germline CDR1 reads DFQATT; CDR2 reads SNEGSKA (reference sequence). The CDR3 coding sequence is TGCAGTGCTAGAGATCGTGGGGCGGCAGGGTCTGTTCGGGGCTACACCTTC. Translating gives CSARDRGAAGSVRGYTF.

V usage is TRBV6-1 and J usage is TRBJ2-3; D uncertain. This CDR3 comprises 13 residues. The V and J ends lost 6 bases and 1 base respectively, with 8 bases between them. Germline V gives CDR1 MNHNS, CDR2 SASEGT. The CDR3 sequence: CASSFRRTDTQYF. The CDR3 DNA reads as TGTGCCAGCAGCTTTAGACGCACAGATACGCAGTATTTT.

This clonotype has more than one count but fewer than ten. The rearrangement joins TRBV20-1 to TRBJ2-1; D remains unclear. Between the trimmed V and J ends, which lost 7 bases and 5 bases, there was a span of 6 bases. CDR1 and CDR2 (germline): DFQATT, SNEGSKA (reference sequence). The CDR3 consists of 10 residues. Here the CDR3 DNA reads TGCAGTGGAAGGGACAATGAGCAGTTCTTC. Its protein product is CSGRDNEQFF.

The V call is TRBV12-5, the J call TRBJ2-3, with no clear D. Trimming pared 1 base from V and 5 bases from J, leaving 1 base between. Germline V gene data show CDR1 as LGHNT and CDR2 as FRNRAP. The CDR3 length is 11 residues. The CDR3 DNA sequence: TGTGCTAGTGGTTTGGGAGATACGCAGTATTTT. This codes for CASGLGDTQYF. The variable domain in full, with the rest retrieved from reference TRBV12-5 and TRBJ2-3, is DARVTQTPRHKVTEMGQEVTMRCQPILGHNTVFWYRQTMMQGLELLAYFRNRAPLDDSGMPKDRFSAEMPDATLATLKIQPSEPRDSAVYFCASGLGDTQYFGPGTRLTVL.

The V gene is TRBV5-6, the J gene TRBJ2-5, with 8 bases lining up with TRBD2. Losses at the gene ends were 4 bases for V and 2 bases for J; bases not matched to a gene: 10. Looked up from germline, CDR1 is SGHDT and CDR2 is YYEEEE. The CDR3 covers 16 residues. The CDR3 sequence is CASSQERGGGQETQYF. The CDR3 region has the DNA TGTGCCAGCAGCCAAGAGAGAGGCGGGGGGCAAGAGACCCAGTACTTC.

The chain uses TRBV10-3 and TRBJ2-2; perhaps TRBD1 as D (6 bases). The CDR3 spans 16 residues. Germline CDR1 ENHRY, CDR2 SYGVKD. V gave up 0 bases and J gave up 1 base, with 9 bases separating them. CDR3 DNA: TGTGCCATCAGTGAGTCCGGACAGCTGAACACCGGGGAGCTGTTTTTT. Translating it yields CAISESGQLNTGELFF.